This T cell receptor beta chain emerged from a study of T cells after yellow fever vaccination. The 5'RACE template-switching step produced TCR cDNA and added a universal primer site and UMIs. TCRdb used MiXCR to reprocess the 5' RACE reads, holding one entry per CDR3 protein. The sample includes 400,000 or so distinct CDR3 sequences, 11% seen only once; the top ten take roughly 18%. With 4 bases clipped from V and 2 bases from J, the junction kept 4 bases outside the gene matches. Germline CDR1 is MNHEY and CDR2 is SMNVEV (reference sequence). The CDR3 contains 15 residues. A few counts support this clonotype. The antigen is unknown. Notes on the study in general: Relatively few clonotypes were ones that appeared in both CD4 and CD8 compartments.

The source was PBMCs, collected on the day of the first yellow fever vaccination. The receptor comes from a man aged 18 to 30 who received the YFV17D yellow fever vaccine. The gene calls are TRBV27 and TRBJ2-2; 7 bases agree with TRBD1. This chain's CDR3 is CASSSDRTNTGELFF. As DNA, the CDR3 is TGTGCCAGCAGTTCGGACAGGACCAACACCGGGGAGCTGTTTTTT.